These 27 T cell receptor beta chains originate from one sample sequenced in a study of early T cells in non-severe SARS-CoV-2 infection. TCRdb reprocessed the 5' RACE reads with MiXCR, giving one entry per CDR3 protein. The table has around 40,000 distinct CDR3 sequences, 5% to 6.5% seen once. The sample was whole blood. These receptors all come from an adult who was a healthcare worker with PCR-confirmed SARS-CoV-2 infection or an uninfected control (not recorded which).

With respect to this clonotype: A much larger clone differs from this one at a single base, so this may be a read error. This rearrangement joins TRBV2 to TRBJ2-1, with TRBD2 matching 9 bases. J lost 8 bases, V lost 3 bases, and 8 bases had no gene match. Germline V lookup: CDR1 SNHLY, CDR2 FYNNEI. The CDR3 runs 15 residues. CDR3 sequence: CASSEKTSGYDEQFF. The CDR3 DNA reads TGTGCCAGCAGTGAGAAGACTAGCGGATACGATGAGCAGTTCTTC.

This clonotype was seen many times. This chain links TRBV28 with TRBJ2-5; D gene uncertain. With 5 bases removed from V and 12 bases from J, the gap between germline ends came to 7 bases. The CDR3 runs 9 residues. Germline loops: CDR1 MDHEN, CDR2 SYDVKM. CDR3 in amino acids: CASSPPEYF. The DNA for the CDR3 is TGTGCCAGCAGTCCGCCCGAGTACTTC.

This clonotype was counted at least ten times. V is TRBV5-6 and J is TRBJ2-4, with a possible D match to TRBD2 (6 bases). CDR1 SGHDT and CDR2 YYEEEE come from the germline V gene. Trimming stripped 4 bases from V and 3 bases from J, with 11 bases between. The CDR3 runs to 14 residues. The CDR3 coding sequence is TGTGCCAGCAGCCTGGGGGGAGGCAAAAACATTCAGTACTTC. Protein: CASSLGGGKNIQYF.

At least ten counts were recorded for this clonotype. The chain couples TRBV3-1 to TRBJ1-6, with unresolved D. The V end was cut by 6 bases, the J end by 7 bases, with 7 bases between. The CDR3 is 12 amino acids. The germline V gene encodes CDR1 LGHDT and CDR2 YNNKEL (reference sequence). The CDR3 loop reads CASRGPNSPLHF. CDR3 nucleotides: TGTGCCAGCAGAGGCCCGAATTCACCCCTCCACTTT.

This clonotype came up many times. This chain links TRBV10-3 with TRBJ2-1, with TRBD2 identical over 10 bases. V shed 5 bases and J 7 bases; nucleotides not matched to a gene: 14. The V gene's germline CDR1 is ENHRY and CDR2 SYGVKD. The CDR3 sequence is 17 residues long. The CDR3 spells CAISQRGGTSDFNEQFF. For the CDR3, the DNA is TGTGCCATCAGTCAACGAGGGGGGACTAGCGATTTTAATGAGCAGTTCTTC.

This clonotype was observed at least ten times. The chain recombines TRBV9 with TRBJ2-7; TRBD2 agrees at 8 bases. Looked up from germline, CDR1 is SGDLS and CDR2 is YYNGEE. J gave up 1 base and V 4 bases, and 10 bases lay outside the gene matches. The CDR3 has 16 amino acids. In DNA, the CDR3 is TGTGCCAGCAGCCCCGAGGGAACTAGCGGTTCCTACGAGCAGTACTTC. Protein: CASSPEGTSGSYEQYF.

This clonotype was picked up many times. The CDR3 spells CAISERGPKNIQYF. CDR3 DNA: TGTGCCATCAGTGAGCGGGGGCCCAAAAACATTCAGTACTTC. J is TRBJ2-4 and V is TRBV10-3, with D perhaps assigned TRBD1 or TRBD2 (6 bases each). The CDR3 is 14 residues long. Germline V gene sequence: CDR1 ENHRY, CDR2 SYGVKD. Trimming removed 2 bases at V and 2 bases at J, with 7 bases between.

This clonotype was counted only a few times. V gene TRBV28 combines with J gene TRBJ2-4; 10 positions agree with TRBD2. The CDR3 totals 20 residues. Trimming removed 9 bases from V and 0 bases from J; junction bases left unmatched: 20. Germline V gives CDR1 MDHEN, CDR2 SYDVKM. The CDR3 DNA is TGTGCCAGACGTTATAAGGGGCTAGCGGGAGACTGCCTAGCCAAAAACATTCAGTACTTC. This gives the protein CARRYKGLAGDCLAKNIQYF.

This clonotype has ten or more counts. This chain joins TRBV20-1 and TRBJ2-7; 12 positions match TRBD2. V shed 4 bases, J shed 7 bases, and the junction held 5 bases outside the gene matches. The CDR3 runs 13 residues. Per the germline V gene, CDR1 is DFQATT and CDR2 is SNEGSKA (reference sequence). The CDR3 here is CSATTSGRWEQYF. The CDR3 coding sequence is TGCAGTGCTACCACTAGCGGGAGGTGGGAGCAGTACTTC.

This chain joins TRBV3-1 and TRBJ1-6, with a possible D match to TRBD1 (6 bases). This CDR3 is built from 13 residues. V lost 4 bases and J 14 bases, leaving 15 bases between the germline ends. Germline V lookup: CDR1 LGHDT, CDR2 YNNKEL (reference sequence). The CDR3 region is CASSLQQGSSLHF. CDR3 DNA: TGTGCCAGCAGCCTTCAACAGGGCTCATCCCTCCACTTT.

This clonotype was counted ten times or more. The CDR3 protein is CASSTGFTGELFF. The CDR3, as DNA: TGTGCCAGCAGCACAGGGTTCACCGGGGAGCTGTTTTTT. This chain uses TRBV11-2 with TRBJ2-2; D may be TRBD1 (6 bases). The V and J ends lost 5 bases and 4 bases respectively, with 8 bases between them. Looked up from germline, CDR1 is SGHAT and CDR2 is FQNNGV. CDR3 length: 13 amino acids. Combining the CDR3 with reference TRBV11-2 and TRBJ2-2 gives the whole variable domain EAGVAQSPRYKIIEKRQSVAFWCNPISGHATLYWYQQILGQGPKLLIQFQNNGVVDDSQLPKDRFSAERLKGVDSTLKIQPAKLEDSAVYLCASSTGFTGELFFGEGSRLTVL.

The genes are TRBV20-1 and TRBJ2-7; 7 bases are a match to TRBD2. With V trimmed by 5 bases and J by 3 bases, 7 bases remained unmatched. Germline values: CDR1 DFQATT, CDR2 SNEGSKA (reference sequence). CDR3 length: 13 amino acids. The CDR3 sequence is CSALRGLDYEQYF. The DNA for the CDR3 is TGCAGTGCTCTCAGAGGACTAGACTACGAGCAGTACTTC.

This clonotype was detected ten times or more. The chain is built from TRBV27 and TRBJ2-4; D perhaps matches TRBD2 (6 bases). The CDR3 is 14 residues long. The ends were cut back, 6 bases at V and 5 bases at J, with 14 bases in the middle. CDR1 is MNHEY and CDR2 is SMNVEV in the germline V gene (reference sequence). The CDR3 DNA reads TGTGCCAGCAGCCGGGCGGGGACCGAAAACATTCAGTACTTC. Protein: CASSRAGTENIQYF.

This clonotype has at least ten counts. The CDR3: CASSQEGILNTGELFF. For the CDR3, the DNA is TGTGCCAGCAGCCAAGAGGGGATTCTGAACACCGGGGAGCTGTTTTTT. The V call is TRBV4-2, the J call TRBJ2-2; D gene ambiguous. Looked up from germline, CDR1 is LGHNA and CDR2 is YNFKEQ. The CDR3 contains 16 residues. Trimming left V 0 bases short and J 1 base short, with 9 bases between.

Ten or more counts support this clonotype. The V and J genes are TRBV7-3 and TRBJ2-5; TRBD2 matches 8 bases. With V trimmed by 5 bases and J by 0 bases, 2 bases remained unmatched. The CDR3 loop spans 14 amino acids. Germline assignment: CDR1 SGHTA and CDR2 FQGTGA. The CDR3 here is CASSPLADQETQYF. CDR3 bases: TGTGCCAGCAGCCCACTAGCGGACCAAGAGACCCAGTACTTC.

The chain joins TRBV28 to TRBJ1-1; 8 bases match TRBD1. The CDR3 is 16 residues long. In germline, CDR1 is MDHEN, CDR2 SYDVKM. V was clipped by 5 bases and J by 4 bases; unmatched bases: 12. This CDR3 reads CASSPHPGQAFTEAFF. The CDR3 DNA follows: TGTGCCAGCAGTCCACACCCGGGACAGGCTTTCACTGAAGCTTTCTTT.

This clonotype was found a few times. The chain has TRBV6-1 and TRBJ1-1; no firm D call. The V gene lost 6 bases and the J gene lost 2 bases, with 10 bases spanning the gap. This CDR3 is 13 amino acids long. Looked up from germline, CDR1 is MNHNS and CDR2 is SASEGT. In DNA, the CDR3 is TGTGCCAGCAGGGCAGGATATAACACTGAAGCTTTCTTT. As protein: CASRAGYNTEAFF.

This chain links TRBV29-1 with TRBJ2-7; a weak D match, TRBD2 (6 bases). This CDR3 contains 13 residues. Trimming removed 4 bases at V and 5 bases at J, with 15 bases between. Germline CDR1 SQVTM, CDR2 ANQGSEA. The CDR3 is CSVGLAVLNEQYF. DNA of the CDR3: TGCAGCGTTGGCTTAGCGGTGTTAAACGAGCAGTACTTC.

The CDR3 here is CASRRQGGTGELFF. The CDR3 DNA sequence: TGTGCCAGCAGACGACAGGGCGGCACCGGGGAGCTGTTTTTT. The rearrangement links TRBV28 to TRBJ2-2; 7 bases are a match to TRBD1. The junction had 5 bases not matched to a gene; V was cut back by 6 bases and J by 4 bases. The germline V gene has CDR1 MDHEN and CDR2 SYDVKM. This CDR3 spans 14 amino acids.

This clonotype was found a few times. The genes are TRBV30 and TRBJ1-5, with D hard to call. The germline gives CDR1 GTSNPN, CDR2 SVGIG (reference sequence). CDR3 length equals 12 residues. Trimming stripped 3 bases from V and 6 bases from J, with 9 bases between. Here the CDR3 DNA reads TGTGCCTGGAGCGGCCCTGTTCAGCCCCAGCATTTT. Amino acid sequence: CAWSGPVQPQHF.

This clonotype was seen a few times. The chain uses TRBV2 and TRBJ2-3, with 10 bases fitting TRBD2. Looked up from germline, CDR1 is SNHLY and CDR2 is FYNNEI. There are 19 residues in the CDR3. V lost 2 bases to trimming and J lost 0 bases; unmatched junction nucleotides: 11. The CDR3 loop reads CASSESASGTSDSTDTQYF. CDR3 bases: TGTGCCAGCAGTGAATCTGCGTCGGGGACTAGCGATAGCACAGATACGCAGTATTTT.

This clonotype was counted a few times. The CDR3 nucleotides are TGTGCCAGCAGTTTGGCGGGGGCCGTGAACTATGGCTACACCTTC. Protein sequence: CASSLAGAVNYGYTF. The V and J genes are TRBV12-3 or TRBV12-4 and TRBJ1-2; TRBD1 is a possible D gene (6 bases). Trimming shortened V by 3 bases and J by 2 bases, and 13 bases separated the two germline ends. The CDR3 spans 15 residues.

In the case of this clonotype: Germline is not matched at one junction end, which may reflect a read error. V gene TRBV25-1 combines with J gene TRBJ2-2; D may be TRBD2 (5 bases). From germline, CDR1 is MGHDK and CDR2 SYGVNS. The CDR3 spans 13 residues. CDR3 sequence (DNA): TGTGCCAGCAGTATAGGGTCCACCGGGGAGCTTTTTTTT. Its protein is CASSIGSTGELFF.

This clonotype was counted at least ten times. This chain joins TRBV15 and TRBJ2-3; D unclear. The germline CDR1 and CDR2 sequences are LNHNV and YYDKDF (reference sequence). V was clipped by 3 bases and J by 1 base, with 8 bases between them. The CDR3 length is 14 residues. The CDR3 coding sequence is TGTGCCACCAGCAGGATGGATCGCACAGATACGCAGTATTTT. This encodes CATSRMDRTDTQYF.

This clonotype was counted at least ten times. CDR3 nucleotides: TGTGCCAGCAGCCCCGGGACAGGGGATTCCCAGCAGTTCTTC. It specifies CASSPGTGDSQQFF. The V call is TRBV12-3 or TRBV12-4, the J call TRBJ2-1, with 10 bases identical to TRBD1. The CDR3 runs 14 residues. The V and J ends lost 6 bases and 11 bases, in that order; junction bases with no gene match: 10.

This clonotype was counted ten times or more. This rearrangement joins TRBV4-1 to TRBJ2-3, with 7 bases fitting TRBD1. Germline trimming cut 4 bases from V and 6 bases from J; bases unmatched to any gene: 10. The CDR3 sequence is 15 residues long. Looked up from germline, CDR1 is MGHRA and CDR2 is YSYEKL. This chain's CDR3 is CASSPGTGVGDTQYF. CDR3 in DNA: TGCGCCAGCAGCCCTGGAACAGGGGTGGGGGATACGCAGTATTTT.

This clonotype was counted many times. This chain joins TRBV20-1 and TRBJ1-6, with D possibly TRBD1 on 5 matching bases. The CDR3 length is 14 residues. V was shortened by 2 bases and J by 7 bases, with 12 bases between the two germline ends. Per germline, CDR1 DFQATT and CDR2 SNEGSKA (reference sequence). The CDR3 loop is CSARKRDGNSPLHF. The CDR3 coding sequence is TGCAGTGCTAGAAAAAGGGACGGCAATTCACCCCTCCACTTT.